This T cell receptor (beta chain) was recovered during a study of Ad26.COV2.S vaccination and SARS-CoV-2 variants. TCRdb's copy holds only in-frame clones and misses some; the assay was immunoSEQ multiplex PCR. The data contain about 460,000 clones, roughly nine tenths of them singletons. Stated treatment: approximately 18 received Ad26.COV2.S at low or high dose, single or two shots; about 5 received placebo; per-sample allocation not given. Sampling was performed 63 days after the first vaccine or placebo injection. The germline V gene has CDR1 MDHEN and CDR2 SYDVKM. V lost 6 bases to trimming and J lost 7 bases; unmatched junction nucleotides: 13. This CDR3 has 15 residues.

The chain carries TRBV28 and TRBJ2-5; 8 nucleotides agree with TRBD1. This receptor was obtained from a person between 18 and 60 years old who received the Ad26.COV2.S COVID-19 vaccine or a placebo. Specimen: peripheral blood, collected in a trial of Ad26.COV2.S vaccine versus placebo. In nucleotides, the CDR3 is TGTGCCAGCAGCCCCCGGACAGGGAATTTTGGGACCCAGTACTTC. It translates to CASSPRTGNFGTQYF.